This T cell receptor beta chain was retrieved from a study of T cell repertoires in cytomegalovirus infection (dated by TCRdb to the late 2010s). With respect to the entire study: Alongside well-studied HLA-B-restricted epitopes, the peptide stimulations were aimed at recently identified HLA-C-restricted CMV epitopes, whose presentation resists viral immunomodulation. Because public TCR beta signatures pointed to carriage of CMV infection together with the matching HLA type, the HLA type of each donor mattered for the analysis. Results the study describes overall, beyond this receptor: Cumulative frequency of public TCR beta family members discriminated carriers of CMV infection plus the relevant HLA type in this cohort and an independent roughly 330-donor cohort. The ex vivo response was dominated by HLA-C-restricted CMV-specific TCR beta clonotypes, which also provided the single most frequent clonotype in two of eight donors.

Trimming removed 0 bases from V and 5 bases from J, leaving 13 bases between the germline ends. CDR1 and CDR2 are drawn from the germline V gene: MGHRA, YSYEKL. Spanning cysteine to phenylalanine, the CDR3 consists of 15 amino acids. The only DNA kept is the CDR3, 45 bases in frame from the first base. Comment on this clonotype: The clone's antigen remains unknown. Per-base qualities were not stored, and no clone one base away is much larger.

This sample was sequenced with an Illumina HiSeq 1500. TCRdb reran the public reads through fastp at Q25 and MiXCR, keeping productive beta chains. Every entry covers one CDR3 protein and lists the most common genes and DNA from its rows. The sample table contains roughly 69,000 distinct CDR3 sequences; only one count was recorded for over 20% of them. Over 60% of the sample belongs to the ten largest clones. Per the publication, the treatment or condition label means: in vitro stimulation with specific CMV peptide epitopes to enrich CMV-specific T cells. The sample here was CD8+ T cells from cultured PBMCs, taken from culture after CMV antigen stimulation. The sequence is built from TRBV4-1 and TRBJ2-5, with the D call perhaps TRBD1 or TRBD2, each one matching 6 bases. The sequence came from a human donor in good health (CMV status not recorded). Some clones in this sample may be carry-over from other donors' samples. In nucleotides, the sequence is TGCGCCAGCAGCCAAGATCCGGGGGCCCTCGAGACCCAGTACTTC. It codes for CASSQDPGALETQYF.